What follows are 22 T cell receptor beta chains derived from one specimen sequenced in a study of blood T cell repertoires in COVID-19. Data came from immunoSEQ multiplex PCR; TCRdb stores just in-frame clones and leaves some out. The sample records about 40,000 clones, about four fifths being singletons. Sequencing was performed on peripheral blood. These receptors originate from a woman aged 55-69 years with acute or convalescent COVID-19.

The rearrangement uses TRBV6-1 and TRBJ1-4; 10 bases align to TRBD1. There are 18 residues in the CDR3. The J segment lost 2 bases and the V segment lost 2 bases, leaving 8 bases of the junction unmatched. The germline V gene encodes CDR1 MNHNS and CDR2 SASEGT. CDR3 DNA: TGTGCCAGCAGTGAACACCGGGACAGGGGTTCCACTAATGAAAAACTGTTTTTT. Protein sequence: CASSEHRDRGSTNEKLFF.

The chain is built from TRBV3-1 (or the pseudogene TRBV3-2) and TRBJ2-1; 10 nucleotides match TRBD2. CDR3 length: 18 residues. The V gene's germline CDR1 is LGHDT and CDR2 YNNKEL (reference sequence). J lost 0 bases, V lost 0 bases, and 5 bases had no gene match. CDR3 sequence reads: CASSQEGLAFSSYNEQFF. The CDR3, as DNA: TGTGCCAGCAGCCAAGAGGGACTAGCGTTTAGCTCCTACAATGAGCAGTTCTTC.

The chain carries TRBV6-5 and TRBJ2-7; D is possibly TRBD1 (6 bases). Between the trimmed V and J ends, which lost 0 bases and 3 bases, there was a span of 9 bases. The CDR3 sequence is 14 residues long. CDR1 and CDR2 (germline): MNHEY, SVGAGI. The CDR3 loop reads CASSYSSGVYEQYF. The CDR3 coding sequence is TGTGCCAGCAGTTACTCGTCAGGGGTCTACGAGCAGTACTTC.

The count of this clone is one. J is TRBJ2-7 and V is TRBV1; the listed D gene, TRBD2, was not tested against the DNA. TRBV1 is termed a pseudogene. The CDR3 spans 13 residues. The CDR3 here is CTSSQDREDEQYF. The CDR3 DNA follows: TGCACCAGCAGCCAAGATAGGGAGGACGAGCAGTACTTC.

This chain connects TRBV6-1 to TRBJ1-2, with unresolved D. CDR1 and CDR2 from the germline V gene are MNHNS and SASEGT. V was pared by 3 bases and J by 8 bases, with 19 bases between. The CDR3 spans 15 residues. In DNA, the CDR3 is TGTGCCAGCAGTGATCTATTCCGGGGAATAGACGGCTACACCTTC. It yields the protein CASSDLFRGIDGYTF.

This clone was counted only a few times. The chain is built from TRBV28 and TRBJ1-6; D is ambiguous. V lost 2 bases, J lost 9 bases, and 11 bases lay in between. The CDR3 covers 14 residues. Germline V gene sequence: CDR1 MDHEN, CDR2 SYDVKM. CDR3 bases: TGTGCCAGCAGTTTACAACTCTCTAGTTCACCCCTCCACTTT. Protein: CASSLQLSSSPLHF. The entire variable domain, with the rest obtained from reference TRBV28 and TRBJ1-6, is as follows: DVKVTQSSRYLVKRTGEKVFLECVQDMDHENMFWYRQDPGLGLRLIYFSYDVKMKEKGDIPEGYSVSREKKERFSLILESASTNQTSMYLCASSLQLSSSPLHFGNGTRLTVT.

The chain combines TRBV5-4 with TRBJ2-1, with D maybe TRBD2 (5 bases). Germline CDR1 SGHNT, CDR2 YYREEE (reference sequence). Trimming removed 0 bases at V and 0 bases at J, with 10 bases between. CDR3 size: 16 residues. CDR3: CASSLGGVPSYNEQFF. The CDR3 DNA follows: TGTGCCAGCAGCTTGGGGGGAGTCCCCTCCTACAATGAGCAGTTCTTC.

The chain links TRBV5-4 to TRBJ1-1; 7 bases match TRBD1. With 0 bases clipped from V and 11 bases from J, the junction kept 16 bases outside the gene matches. This CDR3 region has 16 residues. Germline V gives CDR1 SGHNT, CDR2 YYREEE (reference sequence). CDR3 loop: CASSLGLQGSQSAAFF. CDR3 nucleotide sequence: TGTGCCAGCAGCTTGGGGCTACAGGGGTCTCAAAGTGCGGCTTTCTTT.

This chain connects TRBV2 to TRBJ2-4; TRBD2 matches at 8 bases. CDR3 length equals 17 residues. Losses at the gene ends were 2 bases for V and 0 bases for J; bases not matched to a gene: 6. The V gene's germline CDR1 is SNHLY and CDR2 FYNNEI. CDR3 residues: CASSETSGNPAKNIQYF. CDR3 coding DNA: TGTGCCAGCAGTGAAACTAGCGGAAACCCAGCCAAAAACATTCAGTACTTC.

The rearrangement joins TRBV10-3 to TRBJ1-5; D ambiguous. Germline CDR1 and CDR2: ENHRY and SYGVKD. V dropped 1 base and J dropped 1 base, with 8 bases sitting between them. The CDR3 totals 15 residues. The CDR3 DNA sequence: TGTGCCATCAGTGAGTATGGCACCAGCAATCAGCCCCAGCATTTT. It encodes CAISEYGTSNQPQHF.

The chain recombines TRBV28 with TRBJ2-7; TRBD2 matches 12 bases. The CDR3 runs 17 residues. From germline, CDR1 is MDHEN and CDR2 SYDVKM. With V trimmed by 2 bases and J by 0 bases, 5 bases remained unmatched. CDR3 sequence (DNA): TGTGCCAGCAGTTTACGCCCACTAGCGGGGGGCTCCTACGAGCAGTACTTC. It translates to CASSLRPLAGGSYEQYF.

This sequence joins TRBV7-2 and TRBJ2-5, with no clear D. The CDR3 has 14 residues. The germline V and J ends were trimmed by 3 bases and 2 bases, with 10 bases remaining between them. CDR1 is SGHTA and CDR2 is FQGNSA in the germline V gene. The CDR3 protein is CASSFGSSQETQYF. CDR3 DNA sequence: TGTGCCAGCAGCTTTGGCAGTTCGCAAGAGACCCAGTACTTC.

The genes are TRBV7-8 and TRBJ1-1; maybe TRBD1 (6 bases). CDR1 and CDR2 (germline): SGHVS, FQNEAQ. The CDR3 is made up of 14 amino acids. The V end lost 5 bases, the J end lost 1 base, and 11 bases lay between the germline ends. In nucleotides, the CDR3 is TGTGCCAGCAGCCCATTGACAGGGAACACTGAAGCTTTCTTT. Protein sequence: CASSPLTGNTEAFF.

This chain connects TRBV20-1 to TRBJ1-1; 12 nucleotides match TRBD1. Germline lookup yields CDR1 DFQATT and CDR2 SNEGSKA (reference sequence). J gave up 5 bases and V 3 bases, and 10 bases lay outside the gene matches. This CDR3 spans 16 amino acids. The CDR3 is CSASKGTGGAGTEAFF. In nucleotides, the CDR3 is TGCAGTGCTAGTAAGGGGACAGGGGGCGCGGGAACTGAAGCTTTCTTT.

The chain's CDR3 is CASNPGGQPQHF. As DNA, the CDR3 is TGTGCCAGCAACCCGGGGGGGCAGCCCCAGCATTTT. This sequence joins TRBV28 and TRBJ1-5; D is possibly TRBD1 (5 bases). The CDR3 consists of 12 residues. The ends were cut back, 7 bases at V and 7 bases at J, with 11 bases in the middle. Germline loops: CDR1 MDHEN, CDR2 SYDVKM.

The chain employs TRBV5-5 and TRBJ2-7, with TRBD2 matching 11 bases. V dropped 4 bases and J dropped 6; count of bases not matched to a gene: 12. Germline assignment: CDR1 SGHKS and CDR2 YYEKEE (reference sequence). The CDR3 loop spans 16 amino acids. The CDR3 region is CASSPRVLAGGSEQYF. The CDR3 DNA is TGTGCCAGCAGCCCGAGAGTCCTAGCGGGAGGCTCCGAGCAGTACTTC.

The chain has TRBV5-1 and TRBJ1-1, with D unresolved. The CDR3 covers 16 residues. Between the trimmed V and J ends, which lost 4 bases and 5 bases, there was a span of 21 bases. The germline CDR1 and CDR2 sequences are SGHRS and YFSETQ. Here the CDR3 reads CASSGRREVAGTEAFF. The CDR3 region has the DNA TGCGCCAGCAGCGGAAGACGGGAGGTTGCGGGGACTGAAGCTTTCTTT.

This clone turned up a few times. The rearrangement joins TRBV6-5 to TRBJ1-1, with a tentative D call TRBD1 (6 bases). Germline V lookup: CDR1 MNHEY, CDR2 SVGAGI. The CDR3 totals 14 residues. V lost 7 bases and J lost 1, with 13 bases in between. The CDR3 loop reads CASTFGGANTEAFF. The CDR3 DNA sequence: TGTGCCAGCACCTTTGGGGGGGCGAACACTGAAGCTTTCTTT.

This sequence joins TRBV2 and TRBJ2-5; D is unresolved. Germline V gives CDR1 SNHLY, CDR2 FYNNEI. There are 14 residues in the CDR3. V shed 1 base and J shed 3 bases, with 9 bases lying between them. The CDR3 sequence is CASSEGFAEETQYF. In DNA form, the CDR3 reads TGTGCCAGCAGTGAAGGTTTTGCGGAAGAGACCCAGTACTTC. The full variable domain, with the rest looked up from reference TRBV2 and TRBJ2-5, is EPEVTQTPSHQVTQMGQEVILRCVPISNHLYFYWYRQILGQKVEFLVSFYNNEISEKSEIFDDQFSVERPDGSNFTLKIRSTKLEDSAMYFCASSEGFAEETQYFGPGTRLLVL.

This clone was seen a few times. The V and J genes are TRBV12-2 and TRBJ1-5; no check of the table's D call, TRBD1, against the DNA was made. TRBV12-2 is noted as a pseudogene. CDR3 length: 15 amino acids. The CDR3 nucleotides are TGTGCAAGTCGTCATACAGGGGGCAGCAATCAGCCCCAGCATTTT. Its translation is CASRHTGGSNQPQHF.

The rearrangement joins TRBV7-3 to TRBJ2-3, with TRBD2 matching over 12 bases. Losses at the gene ends were 4 bases for V and 0 bases for J; bases not matched to a gene: 8. This CDR3 comprises 18 residues. Germline CDR1 SGHTA, CDR2 FQGTGA. The CDR3 is CASSSGLAGGPSTDTQYF. CDR3 nucleotides: TGTGCCAGCAGCTCGGGGCTAGCGGGAGGGCCAAGCACAGATACGCAGTATTTT.

The chain carries TRBV21-1 and TRBJ1-2; TRBD1 was called by the table and not checked on the DNA. TRBV21-1 is given as a pseudogene. The CDR3 has 16 amino acids. Here the CDR3 DNA reads TGTGCCAGCAGCAATGATGGACAGCCTCTTAACTATGGCTACACCTTC. It is translated as CASSNDGQPLNYGYTF.